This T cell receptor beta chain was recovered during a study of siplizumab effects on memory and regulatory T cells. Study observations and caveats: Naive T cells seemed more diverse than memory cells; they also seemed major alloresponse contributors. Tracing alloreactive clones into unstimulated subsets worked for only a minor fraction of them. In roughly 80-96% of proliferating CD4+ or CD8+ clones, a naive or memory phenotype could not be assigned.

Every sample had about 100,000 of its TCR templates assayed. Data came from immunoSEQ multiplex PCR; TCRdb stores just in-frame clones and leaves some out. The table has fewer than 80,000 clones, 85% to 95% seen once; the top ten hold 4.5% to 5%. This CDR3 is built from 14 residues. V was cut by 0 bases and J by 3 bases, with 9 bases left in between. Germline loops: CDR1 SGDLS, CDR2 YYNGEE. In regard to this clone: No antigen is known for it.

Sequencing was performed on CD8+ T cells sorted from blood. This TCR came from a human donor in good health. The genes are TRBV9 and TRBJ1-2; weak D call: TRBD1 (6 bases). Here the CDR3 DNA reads TGTGCCAGCAGCGTAGTGGACAGAGACTATGGCTACACCTTC. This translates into CASSVVDRDYGYTF.